This T cell receptor beta chain was documented in a study of blood T cell repertoires in COVID-19. Study-wide background: The analysed material was cDNA or gDNA that came from T cells, B-cell-depleted T cells, or PBMCs.

Original processing methods: Cell counts per sample came from amplifying reference gene primers. Some clones are missing from TCRdb's copy, which holds only in-frame ones; the method was immunoSEQ multiplex PCR. Clone size and the V and J calls come from that table; the DNA yielded D and trimming. The table shows around 500,000 clones, with 80% to 90% occurring only once. The CDR3 runs 15 residues. CDR1 is SGDLS, CDR2 YYNGEE, per germline. Trimming took off 0 bases at V and 9 bases at J, with 16 bases between the two ends. The sequenced sample was peripheral blood. This sequence was found in a human donor in a cohort sampled during active COVID-19. The rearrangement joins TRBV9 to TRBJ2-1, with a possible D match to TRBD1 (6 bases). The CDR3, as DNA: TGTGCCAGCAGCGTAGGAACAGGGTATGACGGTGAGCAGTTCTTC. The encoded protein is CASSVGTGYDGEQFF. The variable domain in full, completed from reference TRBV9 and TRBJ2-1, reads DSGVTQTPKHLITATGQRVTLRCSPRSGDLSVYWYQQSLDQGLQFLIQYYNGEERAKGNILERFSAQQFPDLHSELNLSSLELGDSALYFCASSVGTGYDGEQFFGPGTRLTVL.